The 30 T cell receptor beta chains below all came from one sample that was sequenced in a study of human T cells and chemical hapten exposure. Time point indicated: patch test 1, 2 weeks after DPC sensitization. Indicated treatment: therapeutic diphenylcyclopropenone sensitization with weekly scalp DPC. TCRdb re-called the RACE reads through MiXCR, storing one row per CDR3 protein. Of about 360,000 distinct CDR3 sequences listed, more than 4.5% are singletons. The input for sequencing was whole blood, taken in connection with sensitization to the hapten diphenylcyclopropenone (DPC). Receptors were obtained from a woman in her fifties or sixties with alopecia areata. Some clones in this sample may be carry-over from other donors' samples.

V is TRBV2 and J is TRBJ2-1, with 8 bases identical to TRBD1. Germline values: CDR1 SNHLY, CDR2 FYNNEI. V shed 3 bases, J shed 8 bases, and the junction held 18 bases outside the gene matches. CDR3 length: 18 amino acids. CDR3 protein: CASSERSRTGTGLDEQFF. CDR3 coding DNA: TGTGCCAGCAGTGAGAGGAGTAGGACAGGGACCGGGTTGGATGAGCAGTTCTTC.

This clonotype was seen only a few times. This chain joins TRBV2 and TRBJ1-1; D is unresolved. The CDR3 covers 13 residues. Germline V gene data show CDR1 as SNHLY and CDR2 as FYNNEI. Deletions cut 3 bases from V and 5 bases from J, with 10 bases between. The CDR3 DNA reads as TGTGCCAGCAGTGATCGGTGGGCTACTGAAGCTTTCTTT. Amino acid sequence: CASSDRWATEAFF.

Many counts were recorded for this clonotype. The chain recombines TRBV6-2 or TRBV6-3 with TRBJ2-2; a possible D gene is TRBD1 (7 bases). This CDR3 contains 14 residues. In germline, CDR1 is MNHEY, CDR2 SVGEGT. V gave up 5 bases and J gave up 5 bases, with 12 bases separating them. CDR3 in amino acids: CASSRAGGTGELFF. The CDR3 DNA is TGTGCCAGCAGTCGGGCAGGGGGGACCGGGGAGCTGTTTTTT.

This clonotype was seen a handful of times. This CDR3 is CASSLTSGRADEQFF. The CDR3 DNA sequence: TGTGCCAGCAGCTTAACTAGCGGGAGGGCCGATGAGCAGTTCTTC. The chain joins TRBV7-9 to TRBJ2-1; TRBD2 aligns across 13 bases. Germline V gene data show CDR1 as SEHNR and CDR2 as FQNEAQ (reference sequence). The CDR3 has 15 amino acids. J gave up 8 bases and V 2 bases, and 3 bases lay outside the gene matches.

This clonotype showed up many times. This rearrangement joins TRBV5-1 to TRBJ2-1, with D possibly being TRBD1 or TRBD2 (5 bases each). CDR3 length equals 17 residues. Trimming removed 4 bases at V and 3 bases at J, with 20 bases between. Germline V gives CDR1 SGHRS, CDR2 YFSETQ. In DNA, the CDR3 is TGCGCCAGCAGCGAGAGGGGTTCAGCGGATTTCTACAATGAGCAGTTCTTC. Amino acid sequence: CASSERGSADFYNEQFF.

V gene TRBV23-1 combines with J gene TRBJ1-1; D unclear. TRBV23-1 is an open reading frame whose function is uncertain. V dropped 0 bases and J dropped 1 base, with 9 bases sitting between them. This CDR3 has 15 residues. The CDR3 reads CASSQSARKNTEAFF. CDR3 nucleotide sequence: TGCGCCAGCAGTCAATCTGCCAGAAAGAACACTGAAGCTTTCTTT.

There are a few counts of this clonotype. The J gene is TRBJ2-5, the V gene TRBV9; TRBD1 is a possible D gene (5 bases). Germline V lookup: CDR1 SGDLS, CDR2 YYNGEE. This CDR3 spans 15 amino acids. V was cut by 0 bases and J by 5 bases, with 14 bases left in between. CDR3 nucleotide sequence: TGTGCCAGCAGCGTAGGTGGCAGGGTGAGCGAGACCCAGTACTTC. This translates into CASSVGGRVSETQYF.

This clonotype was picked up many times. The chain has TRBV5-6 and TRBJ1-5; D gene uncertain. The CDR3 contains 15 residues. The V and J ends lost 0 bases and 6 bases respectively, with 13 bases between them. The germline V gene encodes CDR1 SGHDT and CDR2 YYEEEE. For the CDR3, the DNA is TGTGCCAGCAGCTTGGGGCATCGGATTGGTCAGCCCCAGCATTTT. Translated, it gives CASSLGHRIGQPQHF. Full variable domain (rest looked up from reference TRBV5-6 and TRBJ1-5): DAGVTQSPTHLIKTRGQQVTLRCSPKSGHDTVSWYQQALGQGPQFIFQYYEEEERQRGNFPDRFSGHQFPNYSSELNVNALLLGDSALYLCASSLGHRIGQPQHFGDGTRLSIL.

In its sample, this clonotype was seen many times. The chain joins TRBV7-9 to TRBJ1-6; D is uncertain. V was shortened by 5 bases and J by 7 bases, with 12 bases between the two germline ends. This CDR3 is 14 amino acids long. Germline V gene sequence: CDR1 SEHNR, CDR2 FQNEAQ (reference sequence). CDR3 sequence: CASSPGMVNSPLHF. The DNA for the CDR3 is TGTGCCAGCAGCCCGGGGATGGTGAATTCACCCCTCCACTTT.

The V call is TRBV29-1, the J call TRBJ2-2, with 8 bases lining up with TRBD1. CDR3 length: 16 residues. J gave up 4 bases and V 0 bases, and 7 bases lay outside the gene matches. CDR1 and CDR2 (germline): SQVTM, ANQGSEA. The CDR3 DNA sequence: TGCAGCGTTGAAGATCGTGGACAGGGTGGCACCGGGGAGCTGTTTTTT. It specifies CSVEDRGQGGTGELFF.

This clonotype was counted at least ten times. The CDR3 loop is CASSQDRLAETQYF. The CDR3 DNA sequence: TGCGCCAGCAGCCAAGATAGGCTGGCGGAGACCCAGTACTTC. The gene calls are TRBV4-1 and TRBJ2-5; no clear D gene. This CDR3 has 14 residues. Trimming shortened V by 0 bases and J by 5 bases, and 10 bases separated the two germline ends. The germline CDR1 and CDR2 sequences are MGHRA and YSYEKL.

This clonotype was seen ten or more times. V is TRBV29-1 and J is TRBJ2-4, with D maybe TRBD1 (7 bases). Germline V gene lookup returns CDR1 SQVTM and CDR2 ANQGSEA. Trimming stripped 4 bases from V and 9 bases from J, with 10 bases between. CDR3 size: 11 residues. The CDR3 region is CSVAGGSIQYF. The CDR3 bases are TGCAGCGTTGCAGGGGGGAGCATTCAGTACTTC.

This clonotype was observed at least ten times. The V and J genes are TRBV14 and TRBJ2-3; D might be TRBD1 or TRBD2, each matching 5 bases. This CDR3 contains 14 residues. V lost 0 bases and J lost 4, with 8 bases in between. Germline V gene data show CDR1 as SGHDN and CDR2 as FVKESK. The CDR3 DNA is TGTGCCAGCAGCCAAGATCTGGGACCAGATACGCAGTATTTT. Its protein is CASSQDLGPDTQYF.

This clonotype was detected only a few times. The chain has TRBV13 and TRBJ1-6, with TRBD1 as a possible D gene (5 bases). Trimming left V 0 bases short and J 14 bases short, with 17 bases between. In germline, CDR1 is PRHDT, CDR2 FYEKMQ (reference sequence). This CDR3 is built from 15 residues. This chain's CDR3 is CASSLGLDRTRALHF. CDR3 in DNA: TGTGCCAGCAGCTTAGGACTTGACAGAACAAGGGCCCTCCACTTT.

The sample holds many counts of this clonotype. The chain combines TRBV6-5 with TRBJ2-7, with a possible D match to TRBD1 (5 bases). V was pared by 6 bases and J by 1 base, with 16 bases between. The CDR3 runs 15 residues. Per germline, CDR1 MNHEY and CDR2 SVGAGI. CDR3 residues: CASRFRGARSYEQYF. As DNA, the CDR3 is TGTGCCAGCAGATTTAGGGGCGCCAGGTCCTACGAGCAGTACTTC.

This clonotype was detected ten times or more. Here the CDR3 DNA reads TGTGCCAGCAGTTTAGAGTCGTTGGCGGATTACAATGAGCAGTTCTTC. It specifies CASSLESLADYNEQFF. The rearrangement uses TRBV28 and TRBJ2-1; unclear D gene. The CDR3 spans 16 residues. Deletions cut 2 bases from V and 4 bases from J, with 15 bases between. Germline assignment: CDR1 MDHEN and CDR2 SYDVKM.

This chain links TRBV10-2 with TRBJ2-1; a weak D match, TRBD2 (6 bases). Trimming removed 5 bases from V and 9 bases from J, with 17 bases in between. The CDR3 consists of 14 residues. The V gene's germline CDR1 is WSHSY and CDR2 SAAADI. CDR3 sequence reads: CASSSLLTGAEQFF. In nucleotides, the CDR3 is TGCGCCAGCAGTTCCCTACTAACGGGAGCTGAGCAGTTCTTC.

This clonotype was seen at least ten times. For the CDR3, the DNA is TGTGCCAGCAGCTTGGTGAGGACGAACACTGAAGCTTTCTTT. Residues: CASSLVRTNTEAFF. The J gene is TRBJ1-1, the V gene TRBV7-9; D gene ambiguous. The CDR3 sequence is 14 residues long. The V gene's germline CDR1 is SEHNR and CDR2 FQNEAQ (reference sequence). V lost 3 bases, J lost 1 base, and 9 bases lay in between. Full variable domain (outside the CDR3, taken from reference TRBV7-9 and TRBJ1-1): DTGVSQNPRHKITKRGQNVTFRCDPISEHNRLYWYRQTLGQGPEFLTYFQNEAQLEKSRLLSDRFSAERPKGSFSTLEIQRTEQGDSAMYLCASSLVRTNTEAFFGQGTRLTVV.

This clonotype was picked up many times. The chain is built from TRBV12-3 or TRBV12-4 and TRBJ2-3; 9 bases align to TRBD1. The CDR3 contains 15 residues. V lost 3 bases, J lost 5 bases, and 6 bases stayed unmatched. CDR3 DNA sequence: TGTGCCAGCAGTTTGGACAGGGGTGTATTAGATACGCAGTATTTT. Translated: CASSLDRGVLDTQYF.

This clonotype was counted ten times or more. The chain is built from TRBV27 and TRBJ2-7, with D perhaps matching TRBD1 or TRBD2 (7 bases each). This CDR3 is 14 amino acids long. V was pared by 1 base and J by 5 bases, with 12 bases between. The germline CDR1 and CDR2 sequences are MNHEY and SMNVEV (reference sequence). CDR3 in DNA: TGTGCCAGCAGTTTATATGCAGGGGGGGACGAGCAGTACTTC. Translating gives CASSLYAGGDEQYF.

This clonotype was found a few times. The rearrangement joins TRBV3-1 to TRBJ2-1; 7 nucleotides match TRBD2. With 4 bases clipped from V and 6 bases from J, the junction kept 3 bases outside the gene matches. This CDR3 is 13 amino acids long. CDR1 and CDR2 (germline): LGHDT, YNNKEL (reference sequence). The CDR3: CASSRAGVNEQFF. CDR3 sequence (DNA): TGTGCCAGCAGCCGCGCGGGAGTCAATGAGCAGTTCTTC.

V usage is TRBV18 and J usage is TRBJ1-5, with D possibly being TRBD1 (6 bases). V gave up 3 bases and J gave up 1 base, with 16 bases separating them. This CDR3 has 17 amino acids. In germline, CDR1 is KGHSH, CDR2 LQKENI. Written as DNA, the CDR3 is TGTGCCAGCTCACCTAGTTGGACAGAAAGGAGCAATCAGCCCCAGCATTTT. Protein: CASSPSWTERSNQPQHF.

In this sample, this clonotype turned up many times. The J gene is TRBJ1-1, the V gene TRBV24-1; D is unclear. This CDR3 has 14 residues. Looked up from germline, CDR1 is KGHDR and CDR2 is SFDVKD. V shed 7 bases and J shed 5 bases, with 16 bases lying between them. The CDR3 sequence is CATSPPPPETEAFF. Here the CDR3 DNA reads TGTGCCACCAGCCCCCCCCCACCGGAAACTGAAGCTTTCTTT.

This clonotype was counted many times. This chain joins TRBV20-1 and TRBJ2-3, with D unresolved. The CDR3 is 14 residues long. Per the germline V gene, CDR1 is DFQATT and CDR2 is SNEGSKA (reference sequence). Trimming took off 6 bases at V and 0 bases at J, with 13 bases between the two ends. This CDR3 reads CSAVTAASTDTQYF. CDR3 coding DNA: TGCAGTGCCGTGACTGCCGCGAGCACAGATACGCAGTATTTT.

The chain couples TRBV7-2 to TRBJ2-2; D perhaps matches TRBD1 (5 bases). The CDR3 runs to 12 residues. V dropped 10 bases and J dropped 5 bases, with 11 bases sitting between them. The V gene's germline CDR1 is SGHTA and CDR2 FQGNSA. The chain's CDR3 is CANRRKTGELFF. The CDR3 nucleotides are TGTGCCAACAGGCGAAAAACCGGGGAGCTGTTTTTT.

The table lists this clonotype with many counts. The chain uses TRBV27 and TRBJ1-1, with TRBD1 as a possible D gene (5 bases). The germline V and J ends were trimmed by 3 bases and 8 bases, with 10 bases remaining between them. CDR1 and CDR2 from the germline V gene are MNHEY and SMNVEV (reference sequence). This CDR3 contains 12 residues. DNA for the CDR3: TGTGCCAGCAGTTTCCCAGGGTTGGAAGCTTTCTTT. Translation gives CASSFPGLEAFF.

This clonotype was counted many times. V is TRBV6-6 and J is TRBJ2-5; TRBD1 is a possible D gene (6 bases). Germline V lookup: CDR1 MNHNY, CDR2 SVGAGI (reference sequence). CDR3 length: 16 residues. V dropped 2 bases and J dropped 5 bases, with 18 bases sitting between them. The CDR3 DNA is TGTGCCAGCAGTTACGCGGTTGGGGGCAGAGGGGAGACCCAGTACTTC. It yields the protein CASSYAVGGRGETQYF.

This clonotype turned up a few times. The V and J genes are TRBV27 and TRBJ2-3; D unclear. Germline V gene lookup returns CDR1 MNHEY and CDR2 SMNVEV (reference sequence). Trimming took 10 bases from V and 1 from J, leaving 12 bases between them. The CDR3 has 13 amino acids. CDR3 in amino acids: CATRVSRTDTQYF. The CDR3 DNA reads TGTGCCACCAGAGTCAGCCGCACAGATACGCAGTATTTT.

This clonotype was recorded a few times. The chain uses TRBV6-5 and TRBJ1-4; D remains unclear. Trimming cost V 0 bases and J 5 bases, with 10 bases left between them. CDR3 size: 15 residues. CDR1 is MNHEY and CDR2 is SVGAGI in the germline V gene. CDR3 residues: CASSYSPGGNEKLFF. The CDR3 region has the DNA TGTGCCAGCAGTTACTCCCCAGGCGGCAATGAAAAACTGTTTTTT.

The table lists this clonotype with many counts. The CDR3 nucleotides read TGCAGCTACGGGACAGGCCACCGGGATACGCAGTATTTT. This translates into CSYGTGHRDTQYF. The chain joins TRBV29-1 to TRBJ2-3; 8 bases map to TRBD1. This CDR3 is built from 13 residues. V gave up 8 bases and J gave up 6 bases; unmatched junction bases: 10. CDR1 SQVTM and CDR2 ANQGSEA come from the germline V gene.